The entry that follows covers one TCR beta chain sequence. Its recognized antigen is unknown. No per-base quality is available; no much larger clone lies one base away. The library relied on the immunoSEQ multiplex PCR assay. TCRdb carries this immuneACCESS record with in-frame sequences only. Its versions omit some clonotypes, under half of them owing to an unresolved V gene in the studies checked, with the rest unexplained. Recorded for this sample are about 75,000 clones; 89% of them occurred a single time. The top ten constitute about 0.9% of the sample. According to the germline V gene (reference sequence), CDR1 reads LNHNV and CDR2 reads YYDKDF. From the cysteine through the phenylalanine, the CDR3 covers 17 amino acids. Of all the DNA, just the CDR3 is kept, 51 bases in frame from base 1. From V the trimming removes 1 base and from J it removes 5 bases, while the gene matches leave 9 bases of the junction unaccounted for.

This sample is part of a study of T cell changes during pregnancy in multiple sclerosis (dated by TCRdb to between 2018 and 2021). Background for the entire study: In women with multiple sclerosis, the researchers looked at how the T cell repertoire shifted as pregnancy progressed.

This receptor chain uses TRBV15 and TRBJ2-5, with 11 bases in between that match TRBD2. This specimen was peripheral blood, taken in the first trimester of pregnancy. The sequence came from a female donor in good health, enrolled as a control in a pregnancy study. The nucleotide sequence reads TGTGCCACCAGCAGAGGCATAGCGGGAGGGCCCGGGGAGACCCAGTACTTC. Translated, it reads CATSRGIAGGPGETQYF.